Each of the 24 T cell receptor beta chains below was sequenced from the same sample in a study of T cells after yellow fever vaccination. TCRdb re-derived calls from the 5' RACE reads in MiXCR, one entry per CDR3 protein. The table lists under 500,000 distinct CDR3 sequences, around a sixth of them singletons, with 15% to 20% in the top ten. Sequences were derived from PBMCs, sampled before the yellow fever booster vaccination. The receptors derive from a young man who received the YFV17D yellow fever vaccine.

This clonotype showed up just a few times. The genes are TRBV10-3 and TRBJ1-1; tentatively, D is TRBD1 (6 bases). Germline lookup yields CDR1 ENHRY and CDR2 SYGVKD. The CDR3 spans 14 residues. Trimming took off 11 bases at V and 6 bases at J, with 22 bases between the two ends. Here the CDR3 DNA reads TGTGCCGTTGCCGGGACATCCTCAGGCGCTGAAGCTTTCTTT. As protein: CAVAGTSSGAEAFF.

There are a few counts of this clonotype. The CDR3 region is CSAKGLAGTLYTQYF. The CDR3 region has the DNA TGCAGTGCCAAAGGACTAGCGGGGACCCTTTATACGCAGTATTTT. This chain uses TRBV20-1 with TRBJ2-3; 12 bases agree with TRBD2. Germline CDR1 and CDR2: DFQATT and SNEGSKA (reference sequence). The CDR3 runs 15 residues. J gave up 7 bases and V 6 bases, and 11 bases lay outside the gene matches.

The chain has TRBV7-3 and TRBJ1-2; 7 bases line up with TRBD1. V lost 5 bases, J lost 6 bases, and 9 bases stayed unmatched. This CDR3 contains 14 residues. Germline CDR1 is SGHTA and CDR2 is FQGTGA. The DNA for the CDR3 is TGTGCCAGCAGCCCGGCCCACAGGGGCAATGGCTACACCTTC. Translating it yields CASSPAHRGNGYTF.

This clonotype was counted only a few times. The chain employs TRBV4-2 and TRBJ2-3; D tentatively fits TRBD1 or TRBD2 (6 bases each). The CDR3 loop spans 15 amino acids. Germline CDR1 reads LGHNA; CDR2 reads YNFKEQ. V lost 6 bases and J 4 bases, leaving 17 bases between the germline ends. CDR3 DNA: TGTGCCAGCAGGTCCGGGGGCGGGGTAGCAGATACGCAGTATTTT. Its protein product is CASRSGGGVADTQYF.

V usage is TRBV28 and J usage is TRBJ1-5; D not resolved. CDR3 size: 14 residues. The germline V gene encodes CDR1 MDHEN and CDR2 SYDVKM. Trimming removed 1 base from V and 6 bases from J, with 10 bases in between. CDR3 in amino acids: CASSLSPSSQPQHF. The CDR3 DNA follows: TGTGCCAGCAGTTTATCTCCCTCCAGTCAGCCCCAGCATTTT.

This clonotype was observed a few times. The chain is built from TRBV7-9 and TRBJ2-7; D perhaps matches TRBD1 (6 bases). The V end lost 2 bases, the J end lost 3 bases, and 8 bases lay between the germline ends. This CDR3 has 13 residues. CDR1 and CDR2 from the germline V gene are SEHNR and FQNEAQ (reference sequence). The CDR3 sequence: CASSLKQGYEQYV. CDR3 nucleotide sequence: TGTGCCAGCAGCTTAAAACAGGGCTACGAGCAGTACGTC.

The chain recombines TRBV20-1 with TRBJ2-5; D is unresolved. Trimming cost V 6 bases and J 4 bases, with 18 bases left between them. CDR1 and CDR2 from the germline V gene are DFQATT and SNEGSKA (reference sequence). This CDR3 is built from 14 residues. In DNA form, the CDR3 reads TGCAGTGCGCGGCCCGTACTGGAGTCAGAGACCCAGTACTTC. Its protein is CSARPVLESETQYF.

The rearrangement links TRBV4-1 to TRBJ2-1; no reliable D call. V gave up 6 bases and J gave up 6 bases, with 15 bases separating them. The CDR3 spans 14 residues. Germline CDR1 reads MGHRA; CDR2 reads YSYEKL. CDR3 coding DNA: TGCGCCAGCAGAGCGATAGGGAACGCCAATGAGCAGTTCTTC. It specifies CASRAIGNANEQFF.

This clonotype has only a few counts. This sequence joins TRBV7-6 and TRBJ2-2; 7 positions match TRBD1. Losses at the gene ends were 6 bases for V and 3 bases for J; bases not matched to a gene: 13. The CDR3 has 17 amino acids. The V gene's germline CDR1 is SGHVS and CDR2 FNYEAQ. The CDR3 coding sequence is TGTGCCAGCAGTTCCTTTGGGACCGGGACAGACACCGGGGAGCTGTTTTTT. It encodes CASSSFGTGTDTGELFF.

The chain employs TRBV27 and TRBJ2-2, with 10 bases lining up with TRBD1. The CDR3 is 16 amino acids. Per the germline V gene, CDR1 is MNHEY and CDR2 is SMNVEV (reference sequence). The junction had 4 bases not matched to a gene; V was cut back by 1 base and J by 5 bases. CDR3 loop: CASSLFGTGVTGELFF. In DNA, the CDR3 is TGTGCCAGCAGTTTATTCGGGACAGGGGTTACCGGGGAGCTGTTTTTT.

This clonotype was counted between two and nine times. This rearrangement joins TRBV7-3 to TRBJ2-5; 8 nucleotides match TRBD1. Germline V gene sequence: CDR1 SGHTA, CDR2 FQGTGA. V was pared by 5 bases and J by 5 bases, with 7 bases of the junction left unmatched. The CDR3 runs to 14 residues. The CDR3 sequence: CASSPTGGWETQYF. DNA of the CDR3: TGTGCCAGCAGCCCAACAGGGGGATGGGAGACCCAGTACTTC.

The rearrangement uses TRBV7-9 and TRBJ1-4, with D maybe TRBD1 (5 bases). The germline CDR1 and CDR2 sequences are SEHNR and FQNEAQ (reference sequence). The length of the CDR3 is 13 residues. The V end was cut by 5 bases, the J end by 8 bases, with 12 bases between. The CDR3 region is CASSPRGVEKLFF. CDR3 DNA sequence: TGTGCCAGCAGCCCCCGGGGGGTGGAAAAACTGTTTTTT. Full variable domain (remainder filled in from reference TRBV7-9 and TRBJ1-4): DTGVSQNPRHKITKRGQNVTFRCDPISEHNRLYWYRQTLGQGPEFLTYFQNEAQLEKSRLLSDRFSAERPKGSFSTLEIQRTEQGDSAMYLCASSPRGVEKLFFGSGTQLSVL.

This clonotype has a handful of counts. CDR3 region: CASSLAGGEDTQYF. In DNA, the CDR3 is TGCGCCAGCAGCTTGGCAGGGGGCGAGGATACGCAGTATTTT. The V gene is TRBV5-1, the J gene TRBJ2-3, with 8 bases identical to TRBD1. This CDR3 has 14 amino acids. CDR1 and CDR2 from the germline V gene are SGHRS and YFSETQ. Trimming removed 0 bases from V and 6 bases from J; junction bases left unmatched: 3.

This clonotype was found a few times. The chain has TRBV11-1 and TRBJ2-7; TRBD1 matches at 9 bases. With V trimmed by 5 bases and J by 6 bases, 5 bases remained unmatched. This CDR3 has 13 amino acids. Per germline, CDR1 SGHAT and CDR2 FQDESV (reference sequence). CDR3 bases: TGTGCCAGCAGCCACCGGGACAGGGTCGAGCAGTACTTC. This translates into CASSHRDRVEQYF.

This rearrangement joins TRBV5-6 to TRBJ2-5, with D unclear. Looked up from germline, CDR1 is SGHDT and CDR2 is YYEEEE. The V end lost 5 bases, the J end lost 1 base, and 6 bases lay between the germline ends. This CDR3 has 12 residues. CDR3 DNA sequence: TGTGCCAGCAGGCGGATCCAAGAGACCCAGTACTTC. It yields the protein CASRRIQETQYF.

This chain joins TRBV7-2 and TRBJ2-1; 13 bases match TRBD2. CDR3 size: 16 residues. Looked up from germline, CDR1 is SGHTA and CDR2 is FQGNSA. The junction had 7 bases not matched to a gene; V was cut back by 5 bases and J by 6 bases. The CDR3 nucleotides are TGTGCCAGCAGCACAGAACTAGCGGGGGGGCCCAATGAGCAGTTCTTC. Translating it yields CASSTELAGGPNEQFF.

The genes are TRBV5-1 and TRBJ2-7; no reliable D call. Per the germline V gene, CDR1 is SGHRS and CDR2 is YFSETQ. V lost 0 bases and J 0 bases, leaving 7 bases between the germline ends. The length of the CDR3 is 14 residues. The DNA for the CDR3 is TGCGCCAGCAGCTTGGTGGCGGTCTCCTACGAGCAGTACTTC. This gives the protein CASSLVAVSYEQYF.

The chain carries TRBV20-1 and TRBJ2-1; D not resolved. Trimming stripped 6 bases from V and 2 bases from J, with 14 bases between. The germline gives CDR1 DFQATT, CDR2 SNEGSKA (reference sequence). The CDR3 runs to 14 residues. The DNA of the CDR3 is TGCAGTGCCCATTTAACGGGCACCTACAATGAGCAGTTCTTC. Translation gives CSAHLTGTYNEQFF.

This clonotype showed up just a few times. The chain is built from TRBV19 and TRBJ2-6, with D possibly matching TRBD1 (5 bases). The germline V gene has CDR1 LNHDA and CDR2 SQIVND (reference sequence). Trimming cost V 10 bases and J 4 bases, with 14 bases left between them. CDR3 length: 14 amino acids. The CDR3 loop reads CATTSQAGANVLTF. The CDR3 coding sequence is TGTGCCACCACCTCACAGGCCGGGGCCAACGTCCTGACTTTC.

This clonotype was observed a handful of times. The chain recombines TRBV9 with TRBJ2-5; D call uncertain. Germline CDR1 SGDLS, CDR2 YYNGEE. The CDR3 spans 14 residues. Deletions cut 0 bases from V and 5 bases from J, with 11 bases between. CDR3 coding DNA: TGTGCCAGCAGCGTAGCCAGGTCGGATGAGACCCAGTACTTC. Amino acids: CASSVARSDETQYF.

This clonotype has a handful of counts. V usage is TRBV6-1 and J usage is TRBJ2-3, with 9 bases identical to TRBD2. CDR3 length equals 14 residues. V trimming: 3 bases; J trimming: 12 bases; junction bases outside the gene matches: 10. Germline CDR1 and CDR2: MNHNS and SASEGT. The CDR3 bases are TGTGCCAGCAGTGAGCCCGGGGGGGGACTAGCTCAGTATTTT. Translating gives CASSEPGGGLAQYF.

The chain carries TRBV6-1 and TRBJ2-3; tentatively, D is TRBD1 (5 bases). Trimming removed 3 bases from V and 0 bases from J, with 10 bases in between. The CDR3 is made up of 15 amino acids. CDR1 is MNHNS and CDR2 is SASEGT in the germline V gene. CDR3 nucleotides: TGTGCCAGCAGTGATAAGGGGCGAAGCACAGATACGCAGTATTTT. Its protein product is CASSDKGRSTDTQYF.

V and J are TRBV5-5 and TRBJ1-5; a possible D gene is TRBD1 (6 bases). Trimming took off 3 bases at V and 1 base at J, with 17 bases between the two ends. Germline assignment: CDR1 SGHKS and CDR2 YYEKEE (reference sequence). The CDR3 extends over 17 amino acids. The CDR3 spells CASSWAGARVSNQPQHF. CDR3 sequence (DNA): TGTGCCAGCAGCTGGGCGGGGGCAAGGGTCAGCAATCAGCCCCAGCATTTT.

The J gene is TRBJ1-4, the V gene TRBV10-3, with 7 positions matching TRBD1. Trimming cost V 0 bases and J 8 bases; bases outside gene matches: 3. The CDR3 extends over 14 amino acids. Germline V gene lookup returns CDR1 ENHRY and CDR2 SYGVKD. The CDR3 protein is CAISESGGSEKLFF. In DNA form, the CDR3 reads TGTGCCATCAGTGAGTCAGGGGGCTCGGAAAAACTGTTTTTT.